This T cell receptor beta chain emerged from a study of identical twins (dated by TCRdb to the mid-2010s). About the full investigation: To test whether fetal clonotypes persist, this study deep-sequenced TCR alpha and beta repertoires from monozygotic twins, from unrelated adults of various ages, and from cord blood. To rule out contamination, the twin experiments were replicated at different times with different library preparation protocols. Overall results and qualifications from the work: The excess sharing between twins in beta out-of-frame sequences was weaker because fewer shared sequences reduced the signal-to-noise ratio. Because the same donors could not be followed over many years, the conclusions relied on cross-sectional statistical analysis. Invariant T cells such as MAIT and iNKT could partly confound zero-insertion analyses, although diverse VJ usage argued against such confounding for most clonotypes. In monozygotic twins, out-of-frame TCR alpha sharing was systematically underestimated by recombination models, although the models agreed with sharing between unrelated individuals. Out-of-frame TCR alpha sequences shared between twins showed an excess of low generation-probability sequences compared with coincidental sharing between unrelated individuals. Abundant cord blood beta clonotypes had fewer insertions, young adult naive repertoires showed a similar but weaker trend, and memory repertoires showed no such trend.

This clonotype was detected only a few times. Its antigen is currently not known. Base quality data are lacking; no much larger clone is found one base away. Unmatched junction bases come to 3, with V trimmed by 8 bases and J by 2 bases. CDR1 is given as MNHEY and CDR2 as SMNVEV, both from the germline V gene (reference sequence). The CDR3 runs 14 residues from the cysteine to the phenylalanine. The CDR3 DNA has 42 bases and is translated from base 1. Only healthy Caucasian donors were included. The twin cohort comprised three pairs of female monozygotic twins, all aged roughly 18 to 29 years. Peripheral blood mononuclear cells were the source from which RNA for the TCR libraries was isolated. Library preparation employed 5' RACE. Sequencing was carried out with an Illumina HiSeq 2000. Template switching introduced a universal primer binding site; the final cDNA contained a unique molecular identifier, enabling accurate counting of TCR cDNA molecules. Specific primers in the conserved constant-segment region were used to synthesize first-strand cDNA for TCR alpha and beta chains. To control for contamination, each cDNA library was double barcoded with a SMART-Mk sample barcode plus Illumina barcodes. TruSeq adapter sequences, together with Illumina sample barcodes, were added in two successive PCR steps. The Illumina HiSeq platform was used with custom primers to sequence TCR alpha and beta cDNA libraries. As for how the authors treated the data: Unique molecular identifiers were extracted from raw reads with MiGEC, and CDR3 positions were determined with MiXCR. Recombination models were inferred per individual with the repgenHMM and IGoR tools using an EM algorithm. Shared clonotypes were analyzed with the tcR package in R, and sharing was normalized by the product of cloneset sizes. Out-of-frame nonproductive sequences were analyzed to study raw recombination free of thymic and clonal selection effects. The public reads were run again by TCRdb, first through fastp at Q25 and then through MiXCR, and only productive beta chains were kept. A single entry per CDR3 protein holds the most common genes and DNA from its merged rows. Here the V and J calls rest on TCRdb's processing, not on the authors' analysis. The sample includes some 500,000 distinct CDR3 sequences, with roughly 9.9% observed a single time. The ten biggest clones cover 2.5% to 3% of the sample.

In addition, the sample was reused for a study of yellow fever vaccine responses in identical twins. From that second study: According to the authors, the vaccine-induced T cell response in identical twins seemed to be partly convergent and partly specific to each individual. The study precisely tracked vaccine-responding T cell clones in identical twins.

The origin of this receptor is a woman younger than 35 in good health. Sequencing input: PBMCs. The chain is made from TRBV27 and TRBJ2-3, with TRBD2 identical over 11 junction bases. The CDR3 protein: CASGTSGLTDTQYF. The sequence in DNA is TGTGCCAGCGGGACTAGCGGACTCACAGATACGCAGTATTTT.